One sample yielded the 5 T cell receptor beta chains listed below, sequenced in a study of blood T cell repertoires in COVID-19. Here immunoSEQ multiplex PCR was the method, and the copy in TCRdb shows in-frame clones only, minus some. The repertoire holds 100,000 to 150,000 clones, with 80% to 90% as singletons. The material sequenced was PBMCs or T cells enriched from blood (not recorded which). These receptors were taken from a man between 40 and 49 years old with acute COVID-19.

The chain carries TRBV7-9 and TRBJ2-7; D is unclear. Trimming shortened V by 1 base and J by 11 bases, and 12 bases separated the two germline ends. Looked up from germline, CDR1 is SEHNR and CDR2 is FQNEAQ (reference sequence). This CDR3 spans 12 amino acids. The CDR3 coding sequence is TGTGCCAGCAGCTTAGAACCTCTGAGGAAGTACTTC. Residues: CASSLEPLRKYF.

Comments on this clone: The junction departs from germline at one end; a sequencing error may be responsible. The chain combines TRBV3-1 (or the pseudogene TRBV3-2) with TRBJ2-7; D might be TRBD2 (5 bases). The CDR3 covers 12 residues. Germline V CDR1 and CDR2: LGHDT, YNNKEL (reference sequence). The CDR3: CASSQDGGYPCF. The CDR3 nucleotides read TGTGCCAGCAGCCAAGATGGCGGGTATCCATGCTTC.

This sequence joins TRBV3-1 (or the pseudogene TRBV3-2) and TRBJ2-3, with 9 bases matching TRBD2. V shed 4 bases and J 5 bases; nucleotides not matched to a gene: 10. The germline gives CDR1 LGHDT, CDR2 YNNKEL (reference sequence). CDR3 length: 16 residues. CDR3 protein: CASSPRGGAREDTQYF. CDR3 nucleotide sequence: TGTGCCAGCAGCCCGCGCGGGGGGGCGCGGGAAGATACGCAGTATTTT.

V is TRBV20-1 and J is TRBJ1-4; TRBD1 matches at 10 bases. V lost 3 bases to trimming and J lost 8 bases; unmatched junction nucleotides: 6. Germline CDR1 is DFQATT and CDR2 is SNEGSKA (reference sequence). This CDR3 has 14 residues. CDR3 residues: CSASPGTGEEKLFF. As DNA, the CDR3 is TGCAGTGCTAGTCCCGGGACAGGGGAGGAAAAACTGTTTTTT.

The J gene is TRBJ1-1, the V gene TRBV30; D is uncertain. Between the trimmed V and J ends, which lost 3 bases and 4 bases, there was a span of 12 bases. The CDR3 spans 13 residues. The germline V gene encodes CDR1 GTSNPN and CDR2 SVGIG (reference sequence). CDR3 protein: CAWRESYSTEAFF. The CDR3 nucleotides are TGTGCCTGGAGAGAGAGTTACAGCACTGAAGCTTTCTTT.